This entry is about one T cell receptor (beta chain). This entry is derived from a study of T cell changes during pregnancy in multiple sclerosis. Clones were read by immunoSEQ multiplex PCR, and TCRdb kept only the in-frame ones, dropping some. The table records about 36,000 clones, around 89% of them present only once. The CDR3 extends over 15 amino acids. In germline, CDR1 is MRHNA, CDR2 SNTAGT. V shed 4 bases and J shed 4 bases, with 14 bases lying between them. This sequence was found in a female donor with multiple sclerosis, enrolled in a pregnancy study. Source: CD4+ T cells from peripheral blood mononuclear cells, taken in the first trimester of pregnancy. J is TRBJ1-5 and V is TRBV6-4; no firm D call. The CDR3: CASSGRSWGNQPQHF. For the CDR3, the DNA is TGTGCCAGCAGTGGGAGGAGTTGGGGTAATCAGCCCCAGCATTTT.